This TCR beta chain derives from a study of breast tumors, draining lymph nodes, adjacent tissues. Study-wide points: Most tumor T cells seemingly derive from lymph node, then expand in tumor.

This CDR3 has 15 residues. Germline-derived CDR1 and CDR2 are LNHDA and SQIVND (reference sequence). V dropped 5 bases and J dropped 2 bases, with 15 bases sitting between them. Axillary draining lymph nodes of breast cancer patients supplied the node samples. The sample holds many counts of this clonotype. As yet, its antigen is unknown. TCRdb recomputed calls from the multiplex PCR reads with MiXCR, one row per CDR3 protein. The sample comprises around 140,000 distinct CDR3 sequences, 32% of which are singletons, and around 2.3% rests with the top ten. Sequencing input: axillary lymph node tissue. The clonotype was recovered from a female donor with breast cancer. Some clones in this sample may be carry-over from other donors' samples. The V call is TRBV19, the J call TRBJ2-5, with unresolved D. The CDR3 DNA reads as TGTGCCAGTAGTCCCAAAACAGCAGTTCAAGAGACCCAGTACTTC. Translating gives CASSPKTAVQETQYF.